These 6 T cell receptor beta chains came from one sample sequenced in a study of shared clonotypes between healthy human individuals. Naive CD8 cells lacked CD45RO, underwent positive selection for CCR7 and left out terminally differentiated effector memory CD45RA+ cells. Sequencing was performed with immunoSEQ multiplex PCR; in TCRdb, only in-frame clones are kept and a portion is missing. Among about 1.9 million clones, around 93% were seen once, and the ten largest hold about 1.6%. Sample: naive CD8+ T cells from PBMCs. The receptor source for this set is a man between 18 and 29 years old in good health. Some clones in this sample may be carry-over from other donors' samples.

This clone was detected only once. The genes are TRBV15 and TRBJ1-5; D remains ambiguous. The germline V gene has CDR1 LNHNV and CDR2 YYDKDF (reference sequence). The CDR3 totals 18 residues. V dropped 1 base and J dropped 0 bases, with 16 bases sitting between them. This CDR3 is CATSRVFVRTDSNQPQHF. CDR3 nucleotides: TGTGCCACCAGCAGAGTATTCGTCCGGACGGATAGCAATCAGCCCCAGCATTTT.

This clone came up a few times. The CDR3: CAILGLGNTEAFF. The CDR3, as DNA: TGTGCCATATTAGGATTGGGTAACACTGAAGCTTTCTTT. The chain joins TRBV7-9 to TRBJ1-1; D gene ambiguous. Trimming pared 10 bases from V and 2 bases from J, leaving 14 bases between. This CDR3 contains 13 residues. CDR1 and CDR2 from the germline V gene are SEHNR and FQNEAQ (reference sequence).

This chain links TRBV19 with TRBJ2-7, with a possible D match to TRBD1 (6 bases). From germline, CDR1 is LNHDA and CDR2 SQIVND (reference sequence). The CDR3 extends over 13 amino acids. Trimming removed 9 bases at V and 1 base at J, with 13 bases between. The CDR3 region has the DNA TGTGCCAGCGCAGGGGATACTTCCTACGAGCAGTACTTC. Translation gives CASAGDTSYEQYF.

J is TRBJ2-7 and V is TRBV19; possibly TRBD1 or TRBD2 for D (5 bases each). The CDR3 runs 15 residues. CDR1 is LNHDA, CDR2 SQIVND, per germline (reference sequence). The V end lost 8 bases, the J end lost 2 bases, and 19 bases lay between the germline ends. This chain's CDR3 is CASEAGQGEAYEQYF. Here the CDR3 DNA reads TGTGCCAGTGAGGCTGGGCAGGGAGAAGCCTACGAGCAGTACTTC.

CDR3: CASSQVTASGRPSYEQYF. CDR3 DNA sequence: TGCGCCAGCAGCCAAGTTACGGCTAGCGGGAGGCCCTCCTACGAGCAGTACTTC. The chain carries TRBV4-1 and TRBJ2-7; 11 bases are a match to TRBD2. V lost 1 base to trimming and J lost 0 bases; unmatched junction nucleotides: 8. Germline V lookup: CDR1 MGHRA, CDR2 YSYEKL. The CDR3 spans 18 residues.

This CDR3 is CASSLRWKETQYF. Here the CDR3 DNA reads TGTGCCAGCAGCTTAAGATGGAAAGAGACCCAGTACTTC. This chain uses TRBV7-9 with TRBJ2-5; D is unresolved. V was pared by 2 bases and J by 3 bases, with 7 bases between. In germline, CDR1 is SEHNR, CDR2 FQNEAQ (reference sequence). There are 13 residues in the CDR3.